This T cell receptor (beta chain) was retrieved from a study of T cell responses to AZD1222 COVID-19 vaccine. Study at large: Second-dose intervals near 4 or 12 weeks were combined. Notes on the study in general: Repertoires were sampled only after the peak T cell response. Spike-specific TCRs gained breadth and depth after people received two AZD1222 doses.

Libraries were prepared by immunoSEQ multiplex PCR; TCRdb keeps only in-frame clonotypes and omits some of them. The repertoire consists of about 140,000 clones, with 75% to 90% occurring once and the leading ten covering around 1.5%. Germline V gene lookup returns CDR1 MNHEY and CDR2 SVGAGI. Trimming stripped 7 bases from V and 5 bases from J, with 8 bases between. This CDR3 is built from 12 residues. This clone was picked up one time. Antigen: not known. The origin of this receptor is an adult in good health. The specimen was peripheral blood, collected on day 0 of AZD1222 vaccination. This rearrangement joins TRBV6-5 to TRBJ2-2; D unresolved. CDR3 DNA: TGTGCCAGCACGTCACAGACCGGGGAGCTGTTTTTT. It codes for CASTSQTGELFF.